These 24 T cell receptor beta chains share one sample of origin, sequenced in a study of cytomegalovirus exposure and HLA in healthy donors. Use of 60 Vbeta and 13 Jbeta primers characterized the PCR. Repertoires were generated with immunoSEQ multiplex PCR, while TCRdb's copy carries only in-frame clones and drops some. The data contain approximately 160,000 clones, 78% of them seen just once; the ten biggest clones take up about 13%. The sample comprised PBMCs. The receptors stem from a woman aged 45-60 years in good health and CMV-seropositive.

The chain joins TRBV4-1 to TRBJ1-5; weak D call: TRBD1 (5 bases). The CDR3 extends over 13 amino acids. The V gene lost 1 base and the J gene lost 11 bases, with 12 bases spanning the gap. Germline values: CDR1 MGHRA, CDR2 YSYEKL. The CDR3, as DNA: TGCGCCAGCAGCCAAGGGAGGGGCGAGGCCCAGCATTTT. This translates into CASSQGRGEAQHF.

The rearrangement links TRBV10-3 to TRBJ2-3; 10 bases line up with TRBD2. The CDR3 has 13 amino acids. With V trimmed by 6 bases and J by 7 bases, 4 bases remained unmatched. Germline values: CDR1 ENHRY, CDR2 SYGVKD. The CDR3 DNA is TGTGCCATCAGGGGGGGACTAGCGAATACGCAGTATTTT. Its translation is CAIRGGLANTQYF.

This clone occurred once. The chain carries TRBV7-6 and TRBJ2-1; possibly TRBD1 for D (6 bases). Germline CDR1 is SGHVS and CDR2 is FNYEAQ. There are 13 residues in the CDR3. V was shortened by 4 bases and J by 10 bases, with 14 bases between the two germline ends. CDR3 protein: CASSSYQGTEQFF. DNA for the CDR3: TGTGCCAGCAGCTCGTATCAGGGGACCGAGCAGTTCTTC.

The rearrangement joins TRBV2 to TRBJ2-3; 7 nucleotides line up with TRBD2. The CDR3 is 20 amino acids. Trimming at V came to 1 base and at J to 0 bases, leaving 16 bases not matched to a gene. Looked up from germline, CDR1 is SNHLY and CDR2 is FYNNEI. The CDR3 spells CASSEEIAGGSTPSTDTQYF. The CDR3 DNA is TGTGCCAGCAGTGAAGAAATAGCGGGCGGAAGTACACCTAGCACAGATACGCAGTATTTT.

This chain joins TRBV7-8 and TRBJ2-7; no reliable D call. The CDR3 is made up of 15 amino acids. Germline CDR1 is SGHVS and CDR2 is FQNEAQ. Trimming took 0 bases from V and 6 from J, leaving 15 bases between them. CDR3 bases: TGTGCCAGCAGCTTAGCCCCATATGTTATTAGCGAGCAGTACTTC. This gives the protein CASSLAPYVISEQYF.

V and J are TRBV19 and TRBJ2-2, with D possibly TRBD2 on 6 matching bases. With 4 bases removed from V and 3 bases from J, the gap between germline ends came to 9 bases. Germline loops: CDR1 LNHDA, CDR2 SQIVND (reference sequence). The CDR3 contains 14 residues. Here the CDR3 reads CASSTGLYTGELFF. The CDR3 DNA reads TGTGCCAGTAGTACGGGACTCTACACCGGGGAGCTGTTTTTT. Together with reference TRBV19 and TRBJ2-2, the CDR3 gives the full variable domain: DGGITQSPKYLFRKEGQNVTLSCEQNLNHDAMYWYRQDPGQGLRLIYYSQIVNDFQKGDIAEGYSVSREKKESFPLTVTSAQKNPTAFYLCASSTGLYTGELFFGEGSRLTVL.

A single count supports this clone. J is TRBJ1-1 and V is TRBV29-1; D call uncertain. Trimming stripped 4 bases from V and 0 bases from J, with 3 bases between. This CDR3 is 11 amino acids long. CDR1 and CDR2 (germline): SQVTM, ANQGSEA. This CDR3 reads CSVVMNTEAFF. The CDR3 nucleotides are TGCAGCGTTGTAATGAACACTGAAGCTTTCTTT.

Points on this clone: Other DNA sequences in the sample encode the same CDR3. The chain links TRBV5-1 to TRBJ2-2; 8 bases are a match to TRBD1. The junction had 3 bases not matched to a gene; V was cut back by 4 bases and J by 1 base. The germline V gene encodes CDR1 SGHRS and CDR2 YFSETQ. The CDR3 totals 15 residues. The CDR3 coding sequence is TGCGCCAGCAGCACAGGACAGGGGAACACCGGGGAGCTGTTTTTT. Amino acid sequence: CASSTGQGNTGELFF.

This chain connects TRBV11-2 to TRBJ2-1; TRBD2 matches 12 bases. Germline lookup yields CDR1 SGHAT and CDR2 FQNNGV. After removal of 1 base from V and 12 bases from J, the junction contained 10 bases not matched to a gene. The CDR3 runs 16 residues. CDR3: CASSLGGLAGISGQFF. The CDR3 bases are TGTGCCAGCAGCTTAGGGGGACTAGCGGGTATATCGGGGCAGTTCTTC.

The chain recombines TRBV19 with TRBJ2-5; 9 bases fit TRBD2. Per germline, CDR1 LNHDA and CDR2 SQIVND (reference sequence). V shed 3 bases and J 5 bases; nucleotides not matched to a gene: 10. The length of the CDR3 is 16 residues. The CDR3 DNA sequence: TGTGCCAGTAGTATTTACGCGGGGGGGCCCAGGGAGACCCAGTACTTC. It yields the protein CASSIYAGGPRETQYF.

The gene calls are TRBV6-6 and TRBJ1-6; 8 positions match TRBD1. The CDR3 covers 16 residues. With 5 bases clipped from V and 11 bases from J, the junction kept 14 bases outside the gene matches. Germline CDR1 MNHNY, CDR2 SVGAGI (reference sequence). Here the CDR3 DNA reads TGTGCCAGCAGTACCAAATACCGAGGGACAGGCGCACCCCTCCACTTT. It is translated as CASSTKYRGTGAPLHF.

The chain carries TRBV28 and TRBJ2-4, with TRBD2 matching over 7 bases. The length of the CDR3 is 14 residues. V was pared by 6 bases and J by 9 bases, with 11 bases of the junction left unmatched. The germline CDR1 and CDR2 sequences are MDHEN and SYDVKM. In DNA, the CDR3 is TGTGCCAGCAGCCCCCCGAGAAGCGGGGCCATTCAGTACTTC. Protein sequence: CASSPPRSGAIQYF.

The chain recombines TRBV7-8 with TRBJ2-7; D may be TRBD1 (5 bases). The CDR3 sequence is 17 residues long. The V gene's germline CDR1 is SGHVS and CDR2 FQNEAQ. The ends were cut back, 3 bases at V and 2 bases at J, with 20 bases in the middle. CDR3: CASSLGKIPGFPYEQYF. CDR3 nucleotides: TGTGCCAGCAGCTTGGGAAAAATCCCAGGGTTCCCCTACGAGCAGTACTTC.

This chain connects TRBV14 to TRBJ2-3; 9 bases are a match to TRBD1. CDR1 is SGHDN, CDR2 FVKESK, per germline. Trimming took 4 bases from V and 2 from J; bases not matched to a gene: 16. The CDR3 is 19 residues long. CDR3 in DNA: TGTGCCAGCAGCCCTCCCCCCGGACAGGGGTTCCCTTACACAGATACGCAGTATTTT. It is translated as CASSPPPGQGFPYTDTQYF.

This clone was observed a handful of times. This chain uses TRBV5-1 with TRBJ1-1; D might be TRBD1 (6 bases). Trimming removed 3 bases at V and 1 base at J, with 16 bases between. Looked up from germline, CDR1 is SGHRS and CDR2 is YFSETQ. CDR3 length: 16 amino acids. This chain's CDR3 is CASSSDRTVSNTEAFF. For the CDR3, the DNA is TGCGCCAGCAGCTCCGATCGGACAGTATCGAACACTGAAGCTTTCTTT.

This clone was counted between two and nine times. This chain uses TRBV15 with TRBJ2-7, with 7 positions matching TRBD2. This CDR3 comprises 15 residues. The V segment lost 1 base and the J segment 5 bases; nucleotides outside the gene matches: 8. CDR1 LNHNV and CDR2 YYDKDF come from the germline V gene (reference sequence). Here the CDR3 reads CATSRGSGAYDEQYF. In nucleotides, the CDR3 is TGTGCCACCAGCAGAGGAAGCGGGGCGTACGACGAGCAGTACTTC.

The V and J genes are TRBV6-6 and TRBJ2-2; maybe TRBD2 (6 bases). CDR3 length: 15 amino acids. Germline V CDR1 and CDR2: MNHNY, SVGAGI (reference sequence). V lost 5 bases and J 5 bases, leaving 15 bases between the germline ends. The CDR3 is CASSRDSLGTGELFF. CDR3 nucleotides: TGTGCCAGCAGTAGGGACTCGCTAGGGACCGGGGAGCTGTTTTTT.

This clone was seen a handful of times. The chain is built from TRBV7-9 and TRBJ1-2, with TRBD1 as a possible D gene (5 bases). Trimming took off 5 bases at V and 7 bases at J, with 17 bases between the two ends. Germline CDR1 and CDR2: SEHNR and FQNEAQ (reference sequence). The CDR3 is 14 amino acids. CDR3 sequence reads: CASSPRRGEGGYTF. For the CDR3, the DNA is TGTGCCAGCAGCCCTCGGAGGGGAGAGGGTGGCTACACCTTC.

The gene calls are TRBV5-1 and TRBJ2-1, with 9 bases that match TRBD2. The V gene's germline CDR1 is SGHRS and CDR2 YFSETQ. The CDR3 has 14 residues. V shed 7 bases and J 9 bases; nucleotides not matched to a gene: 11. The CDR3 coding sequence is TGCGCCAGCTCTCGGGGCGGGGGGGTCGGTGAGCAGTTCTTC. It yields the protein CASSRGGGVGEQFF.

This chain links TRBV5-1 with TRBJ2-2; 15 bases align to TRBD2. V was clipped by 3 bases and J by 5 bases; unmatched bases: 2. This CDR3 is built from 16 residues. Germline CDR1 reads SGHRS; CDR2 reads YFSETQ. The CDR3 protein is CASSSGLAGGTGELFF. DNA for the CDR3: TGCGCCAGCAGCTCCGGACTAGCGGGGGGGACCGGGGAGCTGTTTTTT.

This clone was picked up a small number of times. The V gene is TRBV30, the J gene TRBJ1-1; D may be TRBD1 (5 bases). Germline CDR1 reads GTSNPN; CDR2 reads SVGIG (reference sequence). V lost 2 bases, J lost 0 bases, and 13 bases lay in between. The CDR3 contains 15 residues. The CDR3, as DNA: TGTGCCTGGAGTCTCGGGGGGGTCATGAACACTGAAGCTTTCTTT. Translated, it gives CAWSLGGVMNTEAFF.

The CDR3 coding sequence is TGTGCCAGCAGCATCGGACAGTTCTACGAGCAGTACTTC. Encoded protein: CASSIGQFYEQYF. The J gene is TRBJ2-7, the V gene TRBV5-6, with a tentative D call TRBD1 (6 bases). Germline V CDR1 and CDR2: SGHDT, YYEEEE. The CDR3 contains 13 residues. Trimming took off 4 bases at V and 3 bases at J, with 11 bases between the two ends.

This clone was seen once. The chain combines TRBV4-1 with TRBJ1-3; D perhaps matches TRBD1 (5 bases). This CDR3 is built from 15 residues. V was trimmed by 1 base and J by 4 bases, leaving 11 bases between them. CDR1 is MGHRA, CDR2 YSYEKL, per germline. The CDR3 region is CASSQVPRAGNTIYF. DNA of the CDR3: TGCGCCAGCAGCCAAGTACCCAGGGCGGGAAACACCATATATTTT.

The chain is built from TRBV28 and TRBJ1-4; the D gene is possibly TRBD1 (6 bases). V was pared by 3 bases and J by 5 bases, with 10 bases between. CDR1 and CDR2 (germline): MDHEN, SYDVKM. The CDR3 loop spans 14 amino acids. The CDR3 DNA sequence: TGTGCCAGCAGTTTGCAGGGGCTGAATGAAAAACTGTTTTTT. Translation gives CASSLQGLNEKLFF.